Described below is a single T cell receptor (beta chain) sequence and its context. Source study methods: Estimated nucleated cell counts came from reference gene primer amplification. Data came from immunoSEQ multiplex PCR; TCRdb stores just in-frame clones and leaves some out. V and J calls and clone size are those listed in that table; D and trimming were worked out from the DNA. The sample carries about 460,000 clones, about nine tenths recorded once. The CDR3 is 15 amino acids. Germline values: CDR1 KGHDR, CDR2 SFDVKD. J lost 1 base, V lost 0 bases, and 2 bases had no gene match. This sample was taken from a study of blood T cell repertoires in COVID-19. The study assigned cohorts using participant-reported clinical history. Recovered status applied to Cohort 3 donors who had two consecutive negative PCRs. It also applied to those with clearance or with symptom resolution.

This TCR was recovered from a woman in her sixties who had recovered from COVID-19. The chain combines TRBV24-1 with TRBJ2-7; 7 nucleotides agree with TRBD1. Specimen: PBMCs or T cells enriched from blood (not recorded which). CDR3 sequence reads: CATSDLTGESYEQYV. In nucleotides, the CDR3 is TGTGCCACCAGTGATTTGACAGGGGAGTCCTACGAGCAGTACGTC.